This T cell receptor (beta chain) stems from a study of OX40 agonist ivuxolimab in advanced cancers. The wider study: Dose-escalation cases comprised hepatocellular carcinoma, melanoma, renal cell or head and neck cancer.

Patients were ruled out by autoimmune disease history or systemic immunosuppression. Here immunoSEQ multiplex PCR was the method, and the copy in TCRdb shows in-frame clones only, minus some. The sample holds some 60,000 clones, approximately 86% seen once. Trimming stripped 0 bases from V and 5 bases from J, with 13 bases between. CDR1 is ENHRY, CDR2 SYGVKD, per germline. The CDR3 has 15 amino acids. The sequence came from an adult with an advanced solid tumor such as melanoma, head and neck, liver or kidney cancer. The input for sequencing was CD4+ or CD8+ T cells sorted from blood, taken in a trial of the OX40 agonist ivuxolimab. This rearrangement joins TRBV10-3 to TRBJ1-2; D not resolved. The CDR3 DNA is TGTGCCATCAGTGAGTCTCACGGCCGAAAGTATGGCTACACCTTC. Translating gives CAISESHGRKYGYTF.